This section outlines one T cell receptor (beta chain) sequence together with its context. The antigen is unknown. The sample comes from a study of cytomegalovirus exposure and HLA in healthy donors. Broader study findings: The majority of CMV-associated TCR beta chains were reported as apparently HLA-restricted in a later analysis. Donors belonging to an Asian-associated ancestry cluster reportedly showed fewer N-insertions in productive TCRs than the approximately 680-donor mean, according to what a later analysis found. Presence/absence analysis assumed near-uniform sequencing depth across donors. Later genetic work tied a missense DCLRE1C variant to beta-chain V and J trimming.

This PCR relied on a set of 60 Vbeta primers and 13 Jbeta primers. Repertoires were generated with immunoSEQ multiplex PCR, while TCRdb's copy carries only in-frame clones and drops some. The sample contains approximately 190,000 clones, 81% of which appear only once. The germline CDR1 and CDR2 sequences are MDHEN and SYDVKM. The CDR3 has 16 amino acids. V lost 2 bases, J lost 10 bases, and 18 bases lay in between. The J gene is TRBJ1-6, the V gene TRBV28; D possibly corresponds to TRBD1 (6 bases). The receptor was derived from a woman younger than 30 in good health and CMV-seropositive. The specimen sequenced was PBMCs. CDR3 in DNA: TGTGCCAGCAGTTTACTCCCGGGCAGGGGTATATCACCCCTCCACTTT. Protein product: CASSLLPGRGISPLHF.